The clone carrying this TCR beta chain appeared many times. Antigen: not known. TCRdb re-derived calls from the RT-PCR reads in MiXCR, one entry per CDR3 protein. The data contain around 570,000 distinct CDR3 sequences, roughly 8.2% of them singletons. This specimen comes from a study of response to subunit inactivated influenza vaccine. Germline CDR1 is KGHSH and CDR2 is LQKENI. This CDR3 spans 13 amino acids. V gave up 0 bases and J gave up 5 bases, with 5 bases separating them. General study results and limits: There was a suggestion from the authors that each seasonal influenza vaccination recruits few new T cells.

The sequence derives from a man aged 45-69 years who received an inactivated influenza vaccine. The V call is TRBV18, the J call TRBJ2-4; D gene ambiguous. Here the sequenced sample was PBMCs from blood, taken around 2 years after vaccination. The DNA for the CDR3 is TGTGCCAGCTCACCACCTGGACAAAACATTCAGTACTTC. Amino acids: CASSPPGQNIQYF.